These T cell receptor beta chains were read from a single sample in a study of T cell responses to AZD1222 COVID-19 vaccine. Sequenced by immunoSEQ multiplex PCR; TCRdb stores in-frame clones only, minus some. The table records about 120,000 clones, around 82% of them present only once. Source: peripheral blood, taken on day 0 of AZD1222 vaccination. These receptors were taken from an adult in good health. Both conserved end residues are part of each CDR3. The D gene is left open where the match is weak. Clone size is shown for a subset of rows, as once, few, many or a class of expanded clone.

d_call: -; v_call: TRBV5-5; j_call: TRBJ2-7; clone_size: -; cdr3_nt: TGTGCCAGCAGGTTGGGGCTCACGGGAACCGAGCAGTACTTC; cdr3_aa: CASRLGLTGTEQYF
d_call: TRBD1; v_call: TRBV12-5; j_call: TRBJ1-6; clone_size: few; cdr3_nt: TGTGCTAGTGGTTTGGTACTGGGGCAGGGGGCTCGGAATTCACCCCTCCACTTT; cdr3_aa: CASGLVLGQGARNSPLHF
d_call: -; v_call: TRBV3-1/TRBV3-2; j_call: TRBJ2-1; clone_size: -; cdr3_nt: TGTGCCAGCAGCCAAGACAGGGCTTCCGGCGGGGAGCAGTTCTTC; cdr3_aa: CASSQDRASGGEQFF
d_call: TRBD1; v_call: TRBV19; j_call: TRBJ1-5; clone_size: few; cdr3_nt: TGTGCCAGTAGTATGGGCAACGGACAGGGGAGGAATCAGCCCCAGCATTTT; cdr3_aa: CASSMGNGQGRNQPQHF
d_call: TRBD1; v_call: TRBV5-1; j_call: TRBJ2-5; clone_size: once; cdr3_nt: TGCGCCAGCAGCTCGGGACAGACGGAGACCCAGTACTTC; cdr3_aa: CASSSGQTETQYF
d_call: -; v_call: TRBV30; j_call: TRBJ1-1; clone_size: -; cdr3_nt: TGTGCCTGGAGTGTACGTTTGGGCAGAGCAAACACTGAAGCTTTCTTT; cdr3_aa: CAWSVRLGRANTEAFF
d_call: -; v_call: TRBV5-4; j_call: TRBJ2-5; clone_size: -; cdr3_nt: TGTGCCAGCAGCTCCCGGGACGGCATTGGAAAGACCCAGTACTTC; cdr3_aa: CASSSRDGIGKTQYF
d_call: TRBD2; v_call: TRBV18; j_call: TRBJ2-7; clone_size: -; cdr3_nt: TGTGCCAGCTCACCACTTAATGTGGGAGGGGAATCCTACGAGCAGTACTTC; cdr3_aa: CASSPLNVGGESYEQYF
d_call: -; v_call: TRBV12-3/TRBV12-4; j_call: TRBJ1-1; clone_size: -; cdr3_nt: TGTGCCAGCAGTTGGGGGGCCAACACTGAAGCTTTCTTT; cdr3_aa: CASSWGANTEAFF
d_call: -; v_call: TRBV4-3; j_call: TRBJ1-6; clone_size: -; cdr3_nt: TGCGCCAGCAGCCCGTCTTTGTCGGGCGATCCCCTCCACTTT; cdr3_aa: CASSPSLSGDPLHF
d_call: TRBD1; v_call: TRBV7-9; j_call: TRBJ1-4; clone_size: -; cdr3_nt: TGTGCCAGCAGCTCGACAGGGACGTCTAATGAAAAACTGTTTTTT; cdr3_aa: CASSSTGTSNEKLFF
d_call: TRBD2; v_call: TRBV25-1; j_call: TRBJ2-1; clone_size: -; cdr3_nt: TGTGCCAGCAGTGAATTCGTAGCGGGGACCCCATACAATGAGCAGTTCTTC; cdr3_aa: CASSEFVAGTPYNEQFF
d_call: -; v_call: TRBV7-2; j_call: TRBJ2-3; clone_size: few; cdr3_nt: TGTGCCAGCATTCAGGCAGATACGCAGTATTTT; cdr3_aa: CASIQADTQYF
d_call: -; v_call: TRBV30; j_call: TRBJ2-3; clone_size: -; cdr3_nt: TGTGCCTGGAGTAGGGCAGATCGGCGCACAGATACGCAGTATTTT; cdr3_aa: CAWSRADRRTDTQYF
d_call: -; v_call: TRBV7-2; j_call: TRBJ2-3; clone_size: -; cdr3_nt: TGTGCCAGCAGCAAAGGGGGGAGGGCGTCAGATACGCAGTATTTT; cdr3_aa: CASSKGGRASDTQYF
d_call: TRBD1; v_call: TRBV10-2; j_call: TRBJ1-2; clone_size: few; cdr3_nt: TGCGCCAGCAGAGAACCCACACCGGGACAGGGGGCTTTCGGCTACACCTTC; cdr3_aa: CASREPTPGQGAFGYTF